Presented here are 30 T cell receptor beta chains from one specimen sequenced in a study of response to subunit inactivated influenza vaccine. Each CDR3 protein is one row after TCRdb ran MiXCR on the RT-PCR reads. The sample yields 650,000 or so distinct CDR3 sequences, 12% to 15% seen once. Sequenced here: PBMCs from blood, sampled 14 to 15 days before vaccination. The receptors were sampled from a man between 50 and 59 years old who received an inactivated influenza vaccine.

The chain carries TRBV3-1 and TRBJ1-2; D gene ambiguous. The germline gives CDR1 LGHDT, CDR2 YNNKEL (reference sequence). The length of the CDR3 is 12 residues. V lost 3 bases and J lost 4, with 6 bases in between. In DNA form, the CDR3 reads TGTGCCAGCAGCCAGGGTCCCTATGGCTACACCTTC. Translation gives CASSQGPYGYTF.

The J gene is TRBJ2-3, the V gene TRBV27; D remains unclear. CDR1 and CDR2 from the germline V gene are MNHEY and SMNVEV (reference sequence). The V end lost 6 bases, the J end lost 8 bases, and 12 bases lay between the germline ends. CDR3 size: 12 residues. The CDR3 coding sequence is TGTGCCAGCAGCTCTAGTTTGAGTACGCAGTATTTT. Translating gives CASSSSLSTQYF.

This clonotype was found a few times. The CDR3, as DNA: TGCAGTGCTCGGTACGGGATCCAAGAGACCCAGTACTTC. Its protein product is CSARYGIQETQYF. The chain employs TRBV20-1 and TRBJ2-5; TRBD2 is a possible D gene (5 bases). The CDR3 is 13 residues long. The V gene's germline CDR1 is DFQATT and CDR2 SNEGSKA (reference sequence). V dropped 5 bases and J dropped 1 base, with 11 bases sitting between them.

The rearrangement uses TRBV19 and TRBJ1-2; D may be TRBD1 (6 bases). The V end was cut by 6 bases, the J end by 8 bases, with 19 bases between. Germline lookup yields CDR1 LNHDA and CDR2 SQIVND (reference sequence). The CDR3 totals 14 residues. As DNA, the CDR3 is TGTGCCAGTAGAGCCGGGAGACCAGGGGACGGCTACACCTTC. Its translation: CASRAGRPGDGYTF.

This chain links TRBV30 with TRBJ2-7; TRBD2 agrees at 10 bases. The V gene's germline CDR1 is GTSNPN and CDR2 SVGIG (reference sequence). This CDR3 comprises 14 residues. J was trimmed by 3 bases and V by 2 bases; bases with no gene match: 4. CDR3: CAWSSGGVFYEQYF. The CDR3 DNA reads TGTGCCTGGAGTAGCGGGGGGGTCTTCTACGAGCAGTACTTC. The variable domain in full, completed from reference TRBV30 and TRBJ2-7, reads SQTIHQWPATLVQPVGSPLSLECTVEGTSNPNLYWYRQAAGRGLQLLFYSVGIGQISSEVPQNLSASRPQDRQFILSSKKLLLSDSGFYLCAWSSGGVFYEQYFGPGTRLTVT.

This clonotype has just a few counts. The rearrangement joins TRBV20-1 to TRBJ1-2, with D possibly matching TRBD1 (6 bases). V was shortened by 3 bases and J by 6 bases, with 14 bases between the two germline ends. The germline gives CDR1 DFQATT, CDR2 SNEGSKA (reference sequence). CDR3 length equals 13 residues. The CDR3 nucleotides read TGCAGTGCTAGTAGGGACATCTTCGATGGCTACACCTTC. Encoded protein: CSASRDIFDGYTF.

V usage is TRBV27 and J usage is TRBJ2-6; D may be TRBD2 (6 bases). Germline CDR1 MNHEY, CDR2 SMNVEV (reference sequence). The CDR3 runs to 16 residues. Trimming took off 5 bases at V and 1 base at J, with 12 bases between the two ends. Written as DNA, the CDR3 is TGTGCCAGCAGTCTCCTGGCGGGGTCTGGGGCCAACGTCCTGACTTTC. Protein product: CASSLLAGSGANVLTF.

The gene calls are TRBV20-1 and TRBJ1-2; D is uncertain. Germline CDR1 is DFQATT and CDR2 is SNEGSKA (reference sequence). V dropped 1 base and J dropped 8 bases, with 17 bases sitting between them. The CDR3 runs 14 residues. CDR3 nucleotide sequence: TGCAGTGCTAGAGCTTCTATTCTCGGCGGCGGCTACACCTTC. Translating gives CSARASILGGGYTF.

This clonotype was counted many times. The V and J genes are TRBV5-1 and TRBJ2-7; D is uncertain. In germline, CDR1 is SGHRS, CDR2 YFSETQ. The V and J ends lost 4 bases and 0 bases respectively, with 11 bases between them. CDR3 size: 14 residues. The CDR3 here is CASSKNPDSYEQYF. The DNA of the CDR3 is TGCGCCAGCAGCAAGAACCCCGACTCCTACGAGCAGTACTTC. The full variable domain, its missing parts supplied by reference TRBV5-1 and TRBJ2-7, is KAGVTQTPRYLIKTRGQQVTLSCSPISGHRSVSWYQQTPGQGLQFLFEYFSETQRNKGNFPGRFSGRQFSNSRSEMNVSTLELGDSALYLCASSKNPDSYEQYFGPGTRLTVT.

The rearrangement links TRBV5-1 to TRBJ2-1, with D perhaps matching TRBD2 (5 bases). There are 15 residues in the CDR3. Germline values: CDR1 SGHRS, CDR2 YFSETQ. V was pared by 0 bases and J by 7 bases, with 14 bases between. CDR3 loop: CASSLDGITSNEQFF. The DNA of the CDR3 is TGCGCCAGCAGCTTGGACGGGATAACATCTAATGAGCAGTTCTTC.

The chain has TRBV28 and TRBJ2-1, with 13 bases fitting TRBD2. The CDR3 consists of 15 residues. J was trimmed by 9 bases and V by 8 bases; bases with no gene match: 10. Germline values: CDR1 MDHEN, CDR2 SYDVKM. The CDR3 spells CASWGWTSGRSEQFF. The DNA of the CDR3 is TGTGCCAGCTGGGGATGGACTAGCGGGAGAAGTGAGCAGTTCTTC.

There are many counts of this clonotype. The rearrangement links TRBV6-5 to TRBJ2-7; D is possibly TRBD1 (5 bases). Germline V gives CDR1 MNHEY, CDR2 SVGAGI. V lost 2 bases to trimming and J lost 0 bases, with 17 bases between them. The CDR3 covers 17 residues. The CDR3: CASSYGARSTDSYEQYF. In nucleotides, the CDR3 is TGTGCCAGCAGTTACGGGGCCAGGTCCACGGACTCCTACGAGCAGTACTTC.

The chain joins TRBV7-2 to TRBJ2-3; 8 bases are a match to TRBD2. Trimming at V came to 5 bases and at J to 4 bases, leaving 5 bases not matched to a gene. The CDR3 spans 14 residues. Germline loops: CDR1 SGHTA, CDR2 FQGNSA. This CDR3 is CASSGLGGADTQYF. Here the CDR3 DNA reads TGTGCCAGCAGCGGTCTCGGGGGGGCAGATACGCAGTATTTT.

The rearrangement links TRBV6-2 or TRBV6-3 to TRBJ2-5; 7 bases match TRBD1. CDR3 length equals 12 residues. In germline, CDR1 is MNHEY, CDR2 SVGEGT. The J segment lost 8 bases and the V segment lost 5 bases, leaving 5 bases of the junction unmatched. The CDR3 DNA is TGTGCCAGCAGTCGGGACAGTGGTACCCAGTACTTC. Translated, it gives CASSRDSGTQYF.

The V call is TRBV2, the J call TRBJ1-5, with unresolved D. Trimming took off 2 bases at V and 0 bases at J, with 11 bases between the two ends. This CDR3 has 16 amino acids. Germline-derived CDR1 and CDR2 are SNHLY and FYNNEI. In nucleotides, the CDR3 is TGTGCCAGCAGTGAAAGTCGAGGGTATAGCAATCAGCCCCAGCATTTT. Translation gives CASSESRGYSNQPQHF.

This clonotype was seen ten or more times. The chain employs TRBV7-2 and TRBJ1-2; D not resolved. Trimming pared 1 base from V and 0 bases from J, leaving 9 bases between. In germline, CDR1 is SGHTA, CDR2 FQGNSA. The CDR3 is 15 amino acids. CDR3: CASSLGQSPNYGYTF. The CDR3 bases are TGTGCCAGCAGCTTAGGCCAGAGTCCTAACTATGGCTACACCTTC.

Only a few counts were recorded for this clonotype. The chain has TRBV5-1 and TRBJ1-3; unclear D gene. Per the germline V gene, CDR1 is SGHRS and CDR2 is YFSETQ. The CDR3 is 16 residues long. The V gene lost 4 bases and the J gene lost 4 bases, with 18 bases spanning the gap. CDR3 sequence reads: CASSPGAAPAGNTIYF. Written as DNA, the CDR3 is TGCGCCAGCAGCCCCGGAGCGGCCCCCGCAGGAAACACCATATATTTT.

This clonotype was counted ten times or more. The genes are TRBV5-1 and TRBJ2-2; either TRBD1 or TRBD2 may fit D (5 bases each). CDR3 length: 15 residues. Germline V gene lookup returns CDR1 SGHRS and CDR2 YFSETQ. V lost 0 bases and J 3 bases, leaving 9 bases between the germline ends. CDR3 in amino acids: CASSLVGTDTGELFF. The CDR3 DNA reads TGCGCCAGCAGCTTGGTCGGGACGGACACCGGGGAGCTGTTTTTT.

The sample holds many counts of this clonotype. V is TRBV7-8 and J is TRBJ2-7; 7 nucleotides line up with TRBD2. There are 13 residues in the CDR3. The trim removed 5 bases at V and 9 bases at J, leaving 10 bases unmatched. The germline V gene has CDR1 SGHVS and CDR2 FQNEAQ. The CDR3 bases are TGTGCCAGCAGCATCGGGACTACAGTTGGGCAGTACTTC. It codes for CASSIGTTVGQYF.

This chain links TRBV12-3 or TRBV12-4 with TRBJ1-1, with TRBD1 matching 7 bases. V lost 6 bases to trimming and J lost 5 bases; unmatched junction nucleotides: 15. This CDR3 region has 16 residues. In nucleotides, the CDR3 is TGTGCCAGCAGCCCACAGGGGCCCCCCGGGGGGACTGAAGCTTTCTTT. Encoded protein: CASSPQGPPGGTEAFF.

The genes are TRBV4-2 and TRBJ2-3; no firm D call. The CDR3 is made up of 14 amino acids. Trimming shortened V by 4 bases and J by 2 bases, and 10 bases separated the two germline ends. Germline assignment: CDR1 LGHNA and CDR2 YNFKEQ. The CDR3 DNA reads TGTGCCAGCAGCCCCCTGGGGAACACAGATACGCAGTATTTT. It specifies CASSPLGNTDTQYF.

V gene TRBV6-1 combines with J gene TRBJ1-3; D is perhaps TRBD1 (6 bases). The CDR3 is 14 residues long. V was clipped by 6 bases and J by 0 bases, with 9 bases between them. From germline, CDR1 is MNHNS and CDR2 SASEGT. CDR3 sequence reads: CASSDRSSGNTIYF. The CDR3 bases are TGTGCCAGCAGCGACAGGAGCTCTGGAAACACCATATATTTT.

The table lists this clonotype with a few counts. V is TRBV5-1 and J is TRBJ2-1, with TRBD2 matching 7 bases. V shed 3 bases, J shed 1 base, and the junction held 7 bases outside the gene matches. CDR1 is SGHRS and CDR2 is YFSETQ in the germline V gene. The CDR3 is 16 residues long. As DNA, the CDR3 is TGCGCCAGCAGCTCCGGGACCGGGGGGTCCTACAATGAGCAGTTCTTC. The encoded protein is CASSSGTGGSYNEQFF.

The genes are TRBV28 and TRBJ2-1, with D possibly called TRBD1 or TRBD2 (5 bases each). Germline-derived CDR1 and CDR2 are MDHEN and SYDVKM. V lost 5 bases and J 8 bases, leaving 13 bases between the germline ends. The CDR3 consists of 13 residues. CDR3 loop: CASSEGSVDEQFF. The CDR3 DNA sequence: TGTGCCAGCAGTGAGGGGAGCGTGGATGAGCAGTTCTTC.

The V gene is TRBV11-2, the J gene TRBJ2-7; TRBD1 agrees at 8 bases. Trimming cost V 1 base and J 6 bases; bases outside gene matches: 5. The CDR3 length is 14 residues. Germline CDR1 reads SGHAT; CDR2 reads FQNNGV. For the CDR3, the DNA is TGTGCCAGCAGCTTAGGCAGGGGGCCCTTCGAGCAGTACTTC. It codes for CASSLGRGPFEQYF.

J is TRBJ2-3 and V is TRBV7-2; no firm D call. The CDR3 runs 13 residues. The V and J ends lost 3 bases and 4 bases respectively, with 8 bases between them. CDR1 and CDR2 (germline): SGHTA, FQGNSA. CDR3 sequence (DNA): TGTGCCAGCAGCTTTGTAGTGTCAGATACGCAGTATTTT. Amino acid sequence: CASSFVVSDTQYF.

This clonotype has more than one count but fewer than ten. This chain joins TRBV20-1 and TRBJ2-5; no clear D gene. The length of the CDR3 is 14 residues. V lost 1 base to trimming and J lost 1 base, with 10 bases between them. CDR1 is DFQATT and CDR2 is SNEGSKA in the germline V gene (reference sequence). CDR3 coding DNA: TGCAGTGCTAGAGTCGACCGACCCCAAGAGACCCAGTACTTC. As protein: CSARVDRPQETQYF.

This clonotype has a handful of counts. This chain connects TRBV2 to TRBJ2-1; 11 nucleotides align to TRBD2. The CDR3 loop spans 13 amino acids. CDR1 is SNHLY and CDR2 is FYNNEI in the germline V gene. The ends lost 8 bases at V and 7 bases at J; junction bases unmatched: 4. Written as DNA, the CDR3 is TGTGCCAGCGCTAGCGGGAGGACTAATGAGCAGTTCTTC. It translates to CASASGRTNEQFF.

A few counts support this clonotype. The chain couples TRBV12-3 or TRBV12-4 to TRBJ1-5, with 11 bases aligning to TRBD1. The CDR3 has 16 amino acids. The J segment lost 4 bases and the V segment lost 1 base, leaving 3 bases of the junction unmatched. The CDR3 here is CASSLVGQGGNQPQHF. CDR3 DNA sequence: TGTGCCAGCAGTTTAGTGGGACAGGGGGGAAATCAGCCCCAGCATTTT.

This clonotype was seen a handful of times. This chain joins TRBV9 and TRBJ2-1; 7 nucleotides agree with TRBD2. The CDR3 covers 18 residues. CDR1 and CDR2 from the germline V gene are SGDLS and YYNGEE. The V gene end was trimmed by 4 bases and the J gene end by 4 bases; junction bases not matched to a gene: 17. CDR3 sequence: CASSFRDWRESNYNEQFF. DNA for the CDR3: TGTGCCAGCAGCTTTCGGGACTGGCGGGAGAGCAATTACAATGAGCAGTTCTTC.